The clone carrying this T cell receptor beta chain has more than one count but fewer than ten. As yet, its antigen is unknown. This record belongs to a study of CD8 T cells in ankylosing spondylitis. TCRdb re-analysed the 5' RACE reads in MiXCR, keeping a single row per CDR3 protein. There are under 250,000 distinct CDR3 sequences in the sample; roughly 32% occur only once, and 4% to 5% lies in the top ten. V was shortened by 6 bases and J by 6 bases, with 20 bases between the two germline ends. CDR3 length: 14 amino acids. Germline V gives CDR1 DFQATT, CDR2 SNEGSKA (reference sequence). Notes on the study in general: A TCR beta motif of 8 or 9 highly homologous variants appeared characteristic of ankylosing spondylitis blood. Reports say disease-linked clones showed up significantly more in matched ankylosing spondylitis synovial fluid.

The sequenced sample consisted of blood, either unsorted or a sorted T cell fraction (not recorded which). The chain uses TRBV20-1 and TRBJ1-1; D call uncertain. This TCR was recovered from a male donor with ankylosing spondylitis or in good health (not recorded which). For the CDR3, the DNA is TGCAGTGCGCCTTACAGCCTCTCTGGCGCTGAAGCTTTCTTT. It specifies CSAPYSLSGAEAFF.